This TCR beta chain was profiled in a study of blood T cell repertoires in COVID-19. Authors' methods: Amplification of reference gene primers provided the estimated nucleated cell counts. Generated by immunoSEQ multiplex PCR, the TCRdb table keeps only in-frame clones and is missing some. The DNA gave D and trimming, while V, J and clone size come from that table. The sample holds 110,000 to 150,000 clones; approximately 85% are singletons and the top ten take 1.5% to 2%. Germline V CDR1 and CDR2: SEHNR, FQNEAQ (reference sequence). Deletions cut 4 bases from V and 0 bases from J, with 18 bases between. The CDR3 is 17 residues long. There are a few counts of this clone.

Source material: peripheral blood. J is TRBJ1-2 and V is TRBV7-9; D is ambiguous. This sequence was found in a man between 70 and 80 years old with acute or convalescent COVID-19. CDR3 sequence reads: CASSSVGGLQANYGYTF. CDR3 nucleotide sequence: TGTGCCAGCAGCTCGGTCGGCGGGCTCCAAGCTAACTATGGCTACACCTTC.